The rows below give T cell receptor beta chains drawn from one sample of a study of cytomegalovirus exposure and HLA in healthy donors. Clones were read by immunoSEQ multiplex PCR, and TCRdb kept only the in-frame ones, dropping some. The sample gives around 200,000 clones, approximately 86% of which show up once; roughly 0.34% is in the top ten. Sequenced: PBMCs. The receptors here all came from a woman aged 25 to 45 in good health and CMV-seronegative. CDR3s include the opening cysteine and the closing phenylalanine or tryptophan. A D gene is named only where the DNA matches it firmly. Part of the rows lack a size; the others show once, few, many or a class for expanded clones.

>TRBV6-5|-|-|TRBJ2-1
CASSTTSFHEQFF
TGTGCCAGCAGTACGACTAGTTTTCATGAGCAGTTCTTC
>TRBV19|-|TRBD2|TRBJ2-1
CASSIGLAVDNEQFF
TGTGCCAGTAGTATTGGACTAGCGGTAGACAATGAGCAGTTCTTC
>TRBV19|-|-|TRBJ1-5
CASSYGQGQPQHF
TGTGCCAGTAGTTATGGGCAGGGTCAGCCCCAGCATTTT
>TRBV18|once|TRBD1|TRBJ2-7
CASSPGTGVEQYF
TGTGCCAGCTCACCCGGGACAGGGGTCGAGCAGTACTTC
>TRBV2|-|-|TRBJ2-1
CASRGQVGNEQFF
TGTGCCAGCAGGGGGCAAGTGGGCAATGAGCAGTTCTTC
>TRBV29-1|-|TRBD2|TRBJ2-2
CSVELAVHRELFF
TGCAGCGTTGAACTAGCGGTGCACCGGGAGCTGTTTTTT
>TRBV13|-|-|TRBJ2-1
CASSLFDEQFF
TGTGCCAGCAGCTTATTCGATGAGCAGTTCTTC
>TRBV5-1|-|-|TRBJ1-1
CASSQSGSITGTEAFF
TGCGCCAGCAGTCAGTCGGGGTCCATCACGGGCACTGAAGCTTTCTTT
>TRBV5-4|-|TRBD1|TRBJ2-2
CASSLDRGNTGELFF
TGTGCCAGCAGCCTGGACAGGGGGAACACCGGGGAGCTGTTTTTT
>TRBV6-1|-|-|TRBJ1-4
CASSMSGGSEKLFF
TGTGCCTCCTCAATGTCCGGCGGGAGTGAAAAACTGTTTTTT
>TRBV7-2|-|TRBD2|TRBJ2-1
CASSQTGGNEQFF
TGTGCCAGCTCTCAGACGGGGGGCAATGAGCAGTTCTTC
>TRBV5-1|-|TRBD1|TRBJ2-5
CASSLEQGESQETQYF
TGCGCCAGCAGCTTGGAACAGGGGGAGTCTCAAGAGACCCAGTACTTC
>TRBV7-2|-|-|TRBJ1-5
CASSRSLEPQHF
TGTGCCAGCAGCCGAAGTCTAGAGCCCCAGCATTTT
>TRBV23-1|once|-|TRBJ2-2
CASSQPIQEAGRRTGELFF
TGCGCCAGCAGTCAACCTATCCAAGAGGCAGGGAGGAGGACCGGGGAGCTGTTTTTT
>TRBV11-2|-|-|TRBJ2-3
CASSLGNTFAPTQYF
TGTGCCAGCAGCTTAGGAAACACCTTTGCCCCTACGCAGTATTTT
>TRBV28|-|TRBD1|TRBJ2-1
CASNRDRYTHEQFF
TGTGCCAGCAACAGGGACAGGTACACCCATGAGCAGTTCTTC
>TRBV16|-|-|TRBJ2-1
CASSQSTEFTGLNEQFF
TGTGCCAGCAGCCAATCGACCGAATTTACAGGGCTCAATGAGCAGTTCTTC
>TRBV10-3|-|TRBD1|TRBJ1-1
CAISELQGDGTEAFF
TGTGCCATCAGTGAACTACAGGGGGACGGAACTGAAGCTTTCTTT
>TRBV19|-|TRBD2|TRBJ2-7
CASSTQRTSGRGNEQYF
TGTGCCAGTAGTACTCAACGGACTAGCGGGAGAGGAAACGAGCAGTACTTC
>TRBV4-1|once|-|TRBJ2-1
CASSQEQANEQFF
TGCGCCAGCAGCCAGGAACAGGCGAATGAGCAGTTCTTC
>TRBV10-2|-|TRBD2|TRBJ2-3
CASSDVAGPSTDTQYF
TGCGCCAGCAGTGACGTAGCGGGGCCTAGCACAGATACGCAGTATTTT
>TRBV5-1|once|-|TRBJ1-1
CASSFTMNTEAFF
TGCGCCAGCAGCTTTACTATGAACACTGAAGCTTTCTTT
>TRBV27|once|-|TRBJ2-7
CASSSWTESYEQYF
TGTGCCAGCAGTTCCTGGACTGAATCCTACGAGCAGTACTTC
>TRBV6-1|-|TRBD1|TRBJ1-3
CASRTGSGYTIYF
TGTGCCAGCAGGACAGGGTCAGGTTACACCATATATTTT
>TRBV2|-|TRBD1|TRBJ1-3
CASSLQGVGNTIYF
TGTGCCAGCAGTCTCCAGGGGGTCGGAAACACCATATATTTT
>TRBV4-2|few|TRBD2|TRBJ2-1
CASSQSGGLYNEQFF
TGTGCCAGCAGCCAGAGCGGGGGTCTCTACAATGAGCAGTTCTTC
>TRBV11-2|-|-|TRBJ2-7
CASALTGRYEQYF
TGTGCCAGCGCATTGACAGGGAGGTACGAGCAGTACTTC
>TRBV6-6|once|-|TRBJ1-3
CASSYRPQGFGNTIYF
TGTGCCAGCAGTTACCGACCACAGGGTTTTGGAAACACCATATATTTT
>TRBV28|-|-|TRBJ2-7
CASSSSAGEQYF
TGTGCCAGCAGTAGTTCAGCAGGCGAGCAGTACTTC
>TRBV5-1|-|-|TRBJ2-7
CASSLAVTGDSYEQYF
TGCGCCAGCAGCTTGGCCGTGACCGGGGACTCCTACGAGCAGTACTTC
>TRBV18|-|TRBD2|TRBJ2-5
CASSPRLADFQETQYF
TGTGCCAGCTCACCCCGACTAGCGGATTTTCAAGAGACCCAGTACTTC
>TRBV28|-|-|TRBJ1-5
CASSLAGAGYSNQPQHF
TGTGCCAGCAGTTTAGCGGGGGCGGGGTATAGCAATCAGCCCCAGCATTTT
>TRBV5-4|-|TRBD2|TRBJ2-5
CASSWNGLAGGETQYF
TGTGCCAGCAGCTGGAACGGACTAGCGGGAGGAGAGACCCAGTACTTC
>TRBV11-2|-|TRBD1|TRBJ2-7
CASSLGQGLYEQYF
TGTGCCAGCAGCTTAGGACAGGGCCTTTACGAGCAGTACTTC
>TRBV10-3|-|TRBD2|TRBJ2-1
CAISEAGHSEQFF
TGTGCCATCAGTGAAGCGGGGCACAGTGAGCAGTTCTTC
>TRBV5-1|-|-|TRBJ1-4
CASSSVQSTNEKLFF
TGCGCCAGCAGCAGTGTACAGTCAACTAATGAAAAACTGTTTTTT
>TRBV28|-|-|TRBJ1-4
CASSLSAVPRWEKLFF
TGTGCCAGCAGTTTAAGTGCAGTCCCGCGGTGGGAAAAACTGTTTTTT
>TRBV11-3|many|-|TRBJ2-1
CASASRDNEQFF
TGTGCCAGCGCCAGCAGGGACAATGAGCAGTTCTTC
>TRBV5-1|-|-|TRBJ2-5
CASSFLTQQETQYF
TGCGCCAGCAGCTTCTTGACACAGCAAGAGACCCAGTACTTC
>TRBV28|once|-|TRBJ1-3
CASNKQISGNTIYF
TGTGCCAGCAACAAACAGATCTCTGGAAACACCATATATTTT
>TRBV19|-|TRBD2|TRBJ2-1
CASSRTGLAGGKNEQFF
TGTGCCAGTAGCCGTACGGGACTAGCGGGAGGGAAAAATGAGCAGTTCTTC
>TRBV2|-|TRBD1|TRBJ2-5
CASNRDRGFRETQYF
TGTGCCAGCAACCGGGACAGGGGATTTCGAGAGACCCAGTACTTC
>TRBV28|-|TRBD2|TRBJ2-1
CASSLSGGTGWDEQFF
TGTGCCAGCAGTTTAAGCGGGGGGACCGGATGGGATGAGCAGTTCTTC
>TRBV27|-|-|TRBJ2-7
CASSLAGAHEQYF
TGTGCCAGCAGTTTAGCGGGGGCCCACGAGCAGTACTTC
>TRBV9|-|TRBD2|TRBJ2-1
CASSPRTSGSDGGQFF
TGTGCCAGCAGCCCTAGGACTAGCGGGAGTGACGGGGGGCAGTTCTTC
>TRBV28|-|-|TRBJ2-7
CASLSRIAPYEQYF
TGTGCCAGCCTCTCAAGAATAGCCCCCTACGAGCAGTACTTC
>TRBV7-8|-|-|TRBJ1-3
CASSLARSVWGNTIYF
TGTGCCAGCAGCTTAGCGAGGTCCGTATGGGGAAACACCATATATTTT
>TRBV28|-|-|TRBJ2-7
CASSFRGAVQYF
TGTGCCAGCAGTTTTCGAGGTGCGGTGCAGTACTTC
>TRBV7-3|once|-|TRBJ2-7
CASSLGQGDEQYF
TGTGCCAGCAGCTTAGGGCAGGGTGACGAGCAGTACTTC
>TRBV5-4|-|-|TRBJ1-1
CASRPGGRNTEAFF
TGTGCCAGCAGGCCGGGGGGGAGGAACACTGAAGCTTTCTTT
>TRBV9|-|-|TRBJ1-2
CASSVDGTYGYTF
TGTGCCAGCAGCGTAGACGGTACCTATGGCTACACCTTC
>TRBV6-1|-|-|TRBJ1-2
CASSEAHTGGYGYTF
TGTGCCAGCAGTGAAGCCCACACGGGAGGCTATGGCTACACCTTC
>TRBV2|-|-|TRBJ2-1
CASSPTDYNEQFF
TGTGCCAGCAGTCCCACAGATTACAATGAGCAGTTCTTC